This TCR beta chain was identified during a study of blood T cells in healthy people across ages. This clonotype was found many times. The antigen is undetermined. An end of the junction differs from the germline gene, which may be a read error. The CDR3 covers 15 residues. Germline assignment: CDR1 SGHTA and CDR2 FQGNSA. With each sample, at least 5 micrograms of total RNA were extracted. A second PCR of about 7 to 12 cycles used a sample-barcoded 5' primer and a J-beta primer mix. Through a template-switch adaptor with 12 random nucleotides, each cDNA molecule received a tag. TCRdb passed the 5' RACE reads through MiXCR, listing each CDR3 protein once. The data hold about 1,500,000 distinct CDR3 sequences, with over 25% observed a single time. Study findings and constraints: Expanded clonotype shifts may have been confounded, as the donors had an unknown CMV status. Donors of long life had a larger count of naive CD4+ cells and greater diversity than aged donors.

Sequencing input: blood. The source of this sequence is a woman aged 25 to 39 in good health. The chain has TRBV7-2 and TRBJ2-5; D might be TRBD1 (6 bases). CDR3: CASSLSMTGQEIQYF. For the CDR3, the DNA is TGTGCCAGCAGCTTATCTATGACAGGCCAAGAGATCCAGTACTTC.